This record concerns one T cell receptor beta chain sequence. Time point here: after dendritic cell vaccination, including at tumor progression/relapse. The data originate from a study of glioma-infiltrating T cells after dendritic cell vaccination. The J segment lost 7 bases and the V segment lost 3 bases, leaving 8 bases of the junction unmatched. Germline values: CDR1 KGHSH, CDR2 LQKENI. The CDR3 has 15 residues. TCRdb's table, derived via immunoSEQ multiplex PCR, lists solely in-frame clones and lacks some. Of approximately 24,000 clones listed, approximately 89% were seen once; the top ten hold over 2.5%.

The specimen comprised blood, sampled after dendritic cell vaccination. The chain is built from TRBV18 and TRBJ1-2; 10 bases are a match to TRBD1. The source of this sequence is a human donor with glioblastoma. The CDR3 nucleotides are TGTGCCAGCTCACCTTCGACAGGGGGCGCTTCTGGCTACACCTTC. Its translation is CASSPSTGGASGYTF.